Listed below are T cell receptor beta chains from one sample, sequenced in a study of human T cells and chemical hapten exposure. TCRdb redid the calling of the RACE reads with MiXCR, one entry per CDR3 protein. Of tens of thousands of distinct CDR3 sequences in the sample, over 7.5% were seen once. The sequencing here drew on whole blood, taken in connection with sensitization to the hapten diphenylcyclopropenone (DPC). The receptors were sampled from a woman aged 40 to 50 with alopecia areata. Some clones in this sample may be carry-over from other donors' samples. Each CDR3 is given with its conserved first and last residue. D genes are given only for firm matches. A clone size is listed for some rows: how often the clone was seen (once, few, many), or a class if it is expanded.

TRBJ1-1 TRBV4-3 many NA CASSRGIVMNTEAFF TGCGCCAGCAGCCGGGGGATAGTCATGAACACTGAAGCTTTCTTT
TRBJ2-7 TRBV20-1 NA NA CSARVGILTGEQYF TGCAGTGCTAGAGTTGGTATTTTGACGGGCGAGCAGTACTTC
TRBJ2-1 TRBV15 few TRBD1 CATSTGTGGNEQFF TGTGCCACCAGCACGGGGACAGGGGGCAATGAGCAGTTCTTC
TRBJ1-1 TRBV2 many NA CASSERGTSMNTEAFF TGTGCCAGCAGTGAAAGGGGGACATCCATGAACACTGAAGCTTTCTTT
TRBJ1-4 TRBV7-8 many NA CASSIQGVATNEKLFF TGTGCCAGCAGCATTCAGGGCGTTGCAACTAATGAAAAACTGTTTTTT
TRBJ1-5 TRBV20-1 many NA CSAEPTGTSNQPQHF TGCAGTGCAGAACCGACCGGGACAAGCAATCAGCCCCAGCATTTT
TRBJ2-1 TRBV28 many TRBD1 CASSQGQPPGQFF TGTGCCAGCAGTCAGGGACAGCCCCCAGGGCAGTTCTTC
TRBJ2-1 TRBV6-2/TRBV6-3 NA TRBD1 CASSYRGQASSYNEQFF TGTGCCAGCAGTTACCGGGGACAGGCGAGCTCCTACAATGAGCAGTTCTTC
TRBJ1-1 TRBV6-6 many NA CASSYSMGGSTEAFF TGTGCCAGCAGTTACTCGATGGGGGGGAGCACTGAAGCTTTCTTT
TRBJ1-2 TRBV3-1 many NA CASSHPKDRAKDGYTF TGTGCCAGCAGCCATCCGAAGGATAGGGCGAAGGACGGCTACACCTTC
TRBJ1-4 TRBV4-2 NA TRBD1 CASSQGQGNEKLFF TGTGCCAGCAGCCAAGGACAGGGGAATGAAAAACTGTTTTTT